This paragraph reports one T cell receptor (beta chain). The data were taken from a study of blood T cell repertoires in COVID-19. Study information: Samples representing acute and convalescent COVID-19 were sourced from the United States, Italy and Spain.

V lost 6 bases, J lost 2 bases, and 17 bases lay in between. The CDR3 is 16 amino acids. Germline lookup yields CDR1 KGHSH and CDR2 LQKENI. Profiled with immunoSEQ multiplex PCR; TCRdb holds only in-frame clones, not every one. The table has about 220,000 clones, approximately 81% seen once. This rearrangement joins TRBV18 to TRBJ1-5; possibly TRBD1 for D (5 bases). The sample was peripheral blood. The receptor's source is a man over 45 who had recovered from COVID-19. The CDR3 sequence: CASSPSFGGGNQPQHF. CDR3 DNA: TGTGCCAGCTCCCCCTCGTTCGGGGGTGGCAATCAGCCCCAGCATTTT.